The present TCR beta chain was sequenced within a study of cytomegalovirus exposure and HLA in healthy donors (dated by TCRdb to the late 2010s). With regard to the full study: In an earlier analysis of around 540 of the donors, 250 to 300 Gb of sequence data and 117 million unique TCR beta sequences from about 179 million T cells were reported. Genome-wide SNP genotypes for about 55% of the roughly 670 donors were used in a later genetic analysis, which treated that subset as a discovery cohort. Every repertoire in the discovery cohort had been generated on one and the same sequencing platform. To study patterns of TCR occurrence, a later analysis re-analyzed previously published TCR beta repertoires from hundreds of donors and added high-resolution HLA genotyping. An early release that covered some 640 HLA-typed donors contained about 300 gigabases of sequencing data and tens of millions of unique TCR sequences. Among the approximately 430 genotyped donors, around 81% belonged to the genetic ancestry cluster associated with self-reported Caucasian donors. To predict cytomegalovirus infection status, the study combined high-throughput TCR immunosequencing, statistical association of individual TCRs with disease status, and machine learning. Across 300 to 400 genotyped donors of the cohort, an average of approximately 200,000 unique TCR beta nucleotide sequences per donor were sequenced, and roughly 20% of those sequences were non-productive. Roughly five DR-DQ haplotypes were handled as single units for association and clustering because linkage in the cohort was strong. Rather than using new phenotypic data, the later analysis identified candidate immune exposures from TCR beta sequences and from how often those sequences occurred across donors. HLA typing included class I and class II loci at four-digit resolution. Using immunosequencing, the study profiled T cell repertoires from about 620 subjects and related those repertoires to cytomegalovirus serostatus. The study aimed to test whether signatures of past pathogen exposure could be identified by cataloging public T cell receptors. Typing coverage differed by locus: A, B, C, DRB1 and DQB1 were typed in about 620-630 donors, DQA1 in approximately 520, DPA1 in 600 to 610, and DPB1 in around 490. Besides the first cohort of roughly 640 subjects, a separate validation cohort made up of 120 or so different subjects was used. An earlier analysis of roughly 600 of the donors used high-throughput TCR beta sequencing to judge whether each TCR beta V gene segment behaved as functional or pseudogenic. Donor age, sex, ethnicity and CMV serostatus were compiled together with the repertoire data.

Study-wide findings and limitations: The study gave a list of some 150 TCR beta chains associated with cytomegalovirus. Strong co-occurrence of HLA alleles, especially DR and DQ, made assigning TCR associations to individual alleles difficult. In a later genetic analysis, fewer N-insertions in productive TCRs were reported among donors in an Asian-associated ancestry cluster than the approximately 670-donor mean. Because HLA typing was unavailable for some donors at each locus, only the typed subset was used in association tests. In both the original and validation cohorts, the classifier was reported to diagnose cytomegalovirus status with high specificity and sensitivity. At a false discovery rate of 0.05, a later analysis linked around 15,000 TCR beta sequences to specific HLA alleles. The authors suggested that the approach could potentially be extended to other disease states and immunological phenotypes. Most CMV-associated TCR beta chains appeared to be HLA-restricted in a later analysis, and the HLA associations seemed to be driven largely by CMV exposure. A few of the identified cytomegalovirus-associated TCR beta chains were confirmed in vitro to be specific for cytomegalovirus antigens. An association between a missense DCLRE1C variant and V-gene and J-gene trimming of TCR beta chains was found in a later genetic analysis and replicated in an independent cohort. The presence/absence analyses assumed that sequencing depth was roughly uniform across donors, and that assumption may not be true. Most TCR sequences were observed very rarely across donors, whereas some public TCRs were present in many individuals. The only immune exposure information available for the cohort was CMV serostatus. Some IMGT-functional V segments, including TRBV6-2 and TRBV6-3, could not be distinguished by the 87-base-pair reads and were therefore excluded. Linkage disequilibrium might explain the correlated functional status among segregating V segments, but an unknown experimental factor could not be excluded. Because counts were too low, roughly 16 rarely observed V segments, including chromosome 9 orphons, were left out of the earlier analysis of several hundred of the donors. A later analysis reported that several top co-occurrence clusters appeared linked to parvovirus B19, influenza, CMV and Epstein-Barr virus. In a later analysis, HLA-associated TCR beta chains showed more clonal expansion and lower generation probabilities than non-associated chains that were equally common. According to a later analysis, TCR association rates differed among HLA loci, with DRB1 alleles showing the most associated TCRs and HLA-C alleles showing the fewest. A further reported finding was that TCR beta sequences accurately predicted the HLA-A and HLA-B alleles for most subjects in the first cohort. A group of highly shared sequence variants was considered likely to be a technical artifact of the sequencing pipeline. The cohort was sequenced for TCR beta chains only, and without alpha or paired-chain data the features that could be detected were limited. In an earlier analysis of 500 to 650 of the donors, most TCR beta V segments appeared in productive rearrangements about 90% or about 30% of the time, broadly matching IMGT annotations.

In total, roughly 670 healthy bone marrow donors made up the cohort. Cohort members were all nominally healthy when sampled, although unrecorded immune exposures were likely present. The donor was CMV seronegative and was included in the group of about 350 seronegative cohort members. Each donor provided a peripheral blood sample, and peripheral blood mononuclear cells were used for TCR beta sequencing. Genomic DNA was extracted from the blood cell samples with the Qiagen DNeasy Blood Extraction Kit. For this clone: The clone's antigen remains unknown. Base-call qualities are not available, and no considerably larger clone is one nucleotide away.

There are 13 amino acids in the CDR3, from cysteine to phenylalanine inclusive. Only CDR3 DNA is held: 39 bases, read in frame from base 1. The junction shows trimming of 5 bases on V and 7 bases on J, plus 9 bases between the germline ends. The germline V gene sets CDR1 to MDHEN and CDR2 to SYDVKM. Libraries were made using the immunoSEQ multiplex PCR assay. A mixture of 60 forward primers for TCR Vbeta segments and 13 reverse primers for TCR Jbeta segments was used in the multiplex PCR. Amplification of the CDR3 region of rearranged TCR beta genes was performed with a multiplex PCR assay on genomic DNA. The amplified TCR beta libraries were sequenced on the Illumina HiSeq System as 87-base-pair reads. Regarding the original processing steps: In a later analysis, tens of millions of unique TCR beta chains were counted across the approximately 640 repertoires, and around 10 million of these chains were shared by at least two donors. Raw reads were error-corrected and collapsed into unique sequences with a nearest-neighbor algorithm that merged closely related sequences to remove PCR and sequencing errors. V, D and J gene segments were assigned by aligning CDR3 sequences to IMGT reference sequences. For a sequence to be retained, a match of at least six nucleotides was required to both a V gene segment and a J gene segment. Rearrangements were called productive when the CDR3 lacked stop codons and stayed in frame with V and J; all others were non-productive. CDR3 was defined by IMGT convention, running from the second conserved V-encoded cysteine to the conserved J-encoded phenylalanine. The earlier analysis of approximately 500 of the donors excluded sequences that lacked an unambiguous match to a single V gene segment. An earlier analysis of about 600 of the donors called V segments functional above 56.7% productive rearrangements and segregating when the between-donor standard deviation exceeded 5%. To diagnose cytomegalovirus status from the catalog of TCR beta chain sequences, a statistical classification framework was built. In a later analysis, TCR nucleotide sequences were compared against IMGT/GENE-DB human TR gene sequences so that V and J genes could be assigned. Using the TCRdist pipeline, a later analysis assigned CDR3 sequences along with most-parsimonious VDJ recombination scenarios. In a later analysis, every TCR beta chain was defined by the combination of its CDR3 amino acid sequence and its V-gene family, and reads without a unique V-gene family were dropped. In a later analysis, around 600 highly shared, low-generation-probability nucleotide sequences were removed to address suspected cross-contamination and a sequencing artifact. In a later analysis, a clonal expansion index for each public chain was calculated from normalized within-repertoire ranks of inferred template counts. Generation probabilities in a later analysis came from a VDJ recombination model fitted to out-of-frame rearrangements, and those results were checked against IGoR. In a later analysis, hypergeometric tests were used to score TCR-TCR, TCR-HLA and TCR-CMV co-occurrence, with a repertoire-size bias correction applied to TCR pairs. A later analysis estimated false discovery rates by permuting HLA or CMV assignments 20 times. In a later analysis, co-occurring TCRs were grouped using DBSCAN, with TCRdist sequence similarity added in when clustering inside HLA-allele-positive subsets. Co-occurrence clustering excluded repertoires with fewer than 30,000 or more than 120,000 public chains, plus five with anomalous nucleotide sharing. TCRdb obtained this table from immuneACCESS and retained in-frame rearrangements with V and J assigned. These tables miss some clones; where compared with another copy, unresolved V genes account for less than half of the shortfall, and the remainder is unexplained. D and trimming come from the DNA, and the V and J calls and clone size come from that table. The sample contains 150,000 to 180,000 clones, over 60% of them found a single time. The ten largest clones represent about 4% of the sample.

Recombination joined TRBV28 with TRBJ1-6; the D gene is not confidently resolved. Sequenced input: PBMCs. The receptor comes from a woman in her 40s in good health and CMV-seronegative. The CDR3 corresponds to CASSPPPNSPLHF. Read as DNA, the sequence is TGTGCCAGCAGTCCCCCCCCGAATTCACCCCTCCACTTT.